The rows below give T cell receptor beta chains drawn from one sample of a study of cytomegalovirus exposure and HLA in healthy donors. The data were produced by immunoSEQ multiplex PCR, yet TCRdb's version contains in-frame clones alone and is incomplete. This repertoire shows 100,000 to 120,000 clones, 76% found once; its top ten account for 7% to 10%. Sequencing used PBMCs. The source is a man aged 35 to 55 in good health and CMV-seropositive. Each CDR3 is given with its conserved first and last residue. Fields, in order: J gene, D gene, clone size, V gene, CDR3 protein, CDR3 DNA. The D gene is left open where the match is weak. Expanded clones get a size class; other rows say once, few or many, or leave the size out.

J: TRBJ1-6; D: .; size: .; V: TRBV30; CDR3: CAWSNREQGFYNSPLHF; DNA: TGTGCCTGGAGTAACAGGGAGCAGGGGTTCTATAATTCACCCCTCCACTTT
J: TRBJ2-7; D: TRBD2; size: .; V: TRBV5-4; CDR3: CASSAPGLAGFYEQYF; DNA: TGTGCCAGCAGCGCCCCGGGACTAGCGGGGTTCTACGAGCAGTACTTC
J: TRBJ2-5; D: TRBD1; size: few; V: TRBV14; CDR3: CASSPGGVETQYF; DNA: TGTGCCAGCAGCCCAGGGGGCGTGGAGACCCAGTACTTC
J: TRBJ2-3; D: .; size: .; V: TRBV25-1; CDR3: CASSEYSGYTDTQYF; DNA: TGTGCCAGCAGTGAATACAGCGGTTACACAGATACGCAGTATTTT
J: TRBJ2-5; D: TRBD2; size: .; V: TRBV10-3; CDR3: CAISRLAGGQETQYF; DNA: TGTGCCATCAGTCGACTAGCGGGAGGCCAAGAGACCCAGTACTTC
J: TRBJ2-1; D: .; size: .; V: TRBV6-6; CDR3: CASREGGSSYNEQFF; DNA: TGTGCCAGCAGGGAGGGGGGGAGCTCCTACAATGAGCAGTTCTTC
J: TRBJ1-6; D: TRBD1; size: .; V: TRBV25-1; CDR3: CASSEGGRTGRSPLHF; DNA: TGTGCCAGCAGTGAAGGGGGGAGGACAGGGCGATCACCCCTCCACTTT
J: TRBJ1-2; D: TRBD1; size: .; V: TRBV18; CDR3: CASSGGQGVYGYTF; DNA: TGTGCCAGCTCAGGAGGACAGGGTGTATATGGCTACACCTTC
J: TRBJ1-5; D: .; size: .; V: TRBV5-7; CDR3: CASSLLGGGRGHQPQHF; DNA: TGTGCCAGCAGCTTGTTAGGGGGGGGCCGGGGTCATCAGCCCCAGCATTTT
J: TRBJ2-3; D: TRBD1; size: .; V: TRBV7-9; CDR3: CASSLGQGPSTDTQYF; DNA: TGTGCCAGCAGCTTAGGACAGGGTCCTAGCACAGATACGCAGTATTTT
J: TRBJ1-1; D: .; size: once; V: TRBV13; CDR3: CASSLQVNTEAFF; DNA: TGTGCCAGCAGCTTACAGGTGAACACTGAAGCTTTCTTT
J: TRBJ2-3; D: .; size: once; V: TRBV6-1; CDR3: CASVRQKSTDTQYF; DNA: TGTGCCAGCGTAAGACAGAAAAGCACAGATACGCAGTATTTT
J: TRBJ2-7; D: TRBD1; size: once; V: TRBV4-2; CDR3: CASSQDWDRAYEQYF; DNA: TGTGCCAGCAGCCAAGATTGGGACAGAGCCTACGAGCAGTACTTC
J: TRBJ1-1; D: TRBD1; size: .; V: TRBV7-2; CDR3: CASSRQGENTEAFF; DNA: TGTGCCAGCAGTCGACAGGGGGAGAACACTGAAGCTTTCTTT
J: TRBJ1-3; D: .; size: .; V: TRBV9; CDR3: CASSREGTSGNTIYF; DNA: TGTGCCAGCAGTCGGGAGGGCACCTCTGGAAACACCATATATTTT
J: TRBJ1-6; D: .; size: few; V: TRBV5-5; CDR3: CASSAPGVSPLHF; DNA: TGTGCCAGCAGCGCACCAGGGGTTTCACCCCTCCACTTT
J: TRBJ2-1; D: .; size: .; V: TRBV5-6; CDR3: CASSLTGIYNEQFF; DNA: TGTGCCAGCAGCTTAACAGGGATCTACAATGAGCAGTTCTTC
J: TRBJ2-3; D: TRBD1; size: .; V: TRBV6-4; CDR3: CASSERGQSDTQYF; DNA: TGTGCCAGCAGTGAGAGGGGACAGTCAGATACGCAGTATTTT
J: TRBJ2-7; D: .; size: .; V: TRBV30; CDR3: CAWNAGAYEQYF; DNA: TGTGCCTGGAATGCAGGGGCCTACGAGCAGTACTTC
J: TRBJ2-2; D: .; size: .; V: TRBV28; CDR3: CASSLEQGGTGELFF; DNA: TGTGCCAGCAGTTTAGAACAGGGCGGTACCGGGGAGCTGTTTTTT
J: TRBJ2-3; D: TRBD2; size: .; V: TRBV10-3; CDR3: CAITGLAGDFGADTQYF; DNA: TGTGCCATCACTGGACTAGCGGGAGATTTTGGGGCAGATACGCAGTATTTT
J: TRBJ1-1; D: TRBD1; size: .; V: TRBV15; CDR3: CATSRVRDRTEAFF; DNA: TGTGCCACCAGCAGAGTTAGGGACAGGACTGAAGCTTTCTTT
J: TRBJ2-7; D: .; size: .; V: TRBV7-2; CDR3: CASSLSRSYEQYF; DNA: TGTGCCAGCAGCTTGTCTCGGTCCTACGAGCAGTACTTC
J: TRBJ2-7; D: TRBD1; size: .; V: TRBV7-3; CDR3: CASPYPPGGYEQYF; DNA: TGTGCCAGCCCCTACCCTCCAGGGGGCTACGAGCAGTACTTC
J: TRBJ1-4; D: .; size: once; V: TRBV2; CDR3: CASSEAAGSGEKLFF; DNA: TGTGCCAGCAGTGAAGCCGCGGGGTCCGGTGAAAAACTGTTTTTT
J: TRBJ2-3; D: TRBD1; size: once; V: TRBV5-6; CDR3: CASSNPGTAKTDTQYF; DNA: TGTGCCAGCAGCAACCCCGGGACAGCGAAGACAGATACGCAGTATTTT
J: TRBJ1-1; D: .; size: .; V: TRBV7-6; CDR3: CASSFANEGNTEAFF; DNA: TGTGCCAGCAGCTTCGCGAACGAGGGGAACACTGAAGCTTTCTTT
J: TRBJ2-3; D: .; size: .; V: TRBV20-1; CDR3: CSATLGDTQYF; DNA: TGCAGTGCAACACTAGGGGATACGCAGTATTTT
J: TRBJ2-7; D: TRBD2; size: once; V: TRBV28; CDR3: CASSPSGTSSYEQYF; DNA: TGTGCCAGCAGCCCTTCCGGGACTAGCTCCTACGAGCAGTACTTC
J: TRBJ2-7; D: .; size: .; V: TRBV27; CDR3: CASSYLGGSAWVSEQYF; DNA: TGTGCCAGCAGTTATCTCGGAGGTTCGGCATGGGTCTCCGAGCAGTACTTC
J: TRBJ2-7; D: .; size: .; V: TRBV11-2; CDR3: CASSLGGAGQYF; DNA: TGTGCCAGCAGCTTAGGTGGTGCTGGCCAGTACTTC
J: TRBJ2-3; D: TRBD2; size: .; V: TRBV7-2; CDR3: CASSIRKRGAVPDTQYF; DNA: TGTGCCAGCAGCATTCGGAAGCGGGGGGCCGTTCCAGATACGCAGTATTTT
J: TRBJ2-5; D: TRBD2; size: .; V: TRBV11-2; CDR3: CASSFMGGSGAPSEWTQYF; DNA: TGTGCCAGCAGCTTTATGGGGGGTAGCGGGGCTCCATCGGAATGGACCCAGTACTTC
J: TRBJ1-2; D: .; size: .; V: TRBV5-1; CDR3: CASARRADSGDGYTF; DNA: TGCGCCAGCGCCCGCCGCGCTGACAGTGGGGATGGCTACACCTTC
J: TRBJ2-3; D: TRBD2; size: .; V: TRBV30; CDR3: CAWELAGAGDTQYF; DNA: TGTGCCTGGGAACTAGCGGGAGCCGGAGATACGCAGTATTTT
J: TRBJ1-2; D: .; size: .; V: TRBV7-3; CDR3: CASRPTGTYGYTF; DNA: TGTGCCAGCAGACCCACAGGGACCTATGGCTACACCTTC
J: TRBJ1-3; D: .; size: .; V: TRBV6-7; CDR3: CASSYGQLRRGTIYF; DNA: TGTGCCAGCAGTTACGGACAGCTCCGTCGCGGCACCATATATTTT
J: TRBJ2-7; D: TRBD1; size: once; V: TRBV2; CDR3: CASSPEDRGRYEQYF; DNA: TGTGCCAGCAGCCCCGAGGACAGGGGAAGGTACGAGCAGTACTTC
J: TRBJ2-7; D: .; size: .; V: TRBV5-6; CDR3: CVSSLGSYEQYF; DNA: TGTGTCAGCAGCTTGGGGAGCTACGAGCAGTACTTC
J: TRBJ2-7; D: .; size: few; V: TRBV11-2; CDR3: CASSPVGGRQAYEQYF; DNA: TGTGCCAGCAGCCCCGTTGGAGGGAGGCAGGCCTACGAGCAGTACTTC
J: TRBJ2-3; D: .; size: few; V: TRBV7-3; CDR3: CASSSGSIPYQYF; DNA: TGTGCCAGCAGCTCGGGGTCAATCCCTTATCAGTATTTT
J: TRBJ1-3; D: .; size: .; V: TRBV7-2; CDR3: CASSLAFIGQAGNTIYF; DNA: TGTGCCAGCAGCTTAGCCTTTATTGGGCAGGCAGGAAACACCATATATTTT